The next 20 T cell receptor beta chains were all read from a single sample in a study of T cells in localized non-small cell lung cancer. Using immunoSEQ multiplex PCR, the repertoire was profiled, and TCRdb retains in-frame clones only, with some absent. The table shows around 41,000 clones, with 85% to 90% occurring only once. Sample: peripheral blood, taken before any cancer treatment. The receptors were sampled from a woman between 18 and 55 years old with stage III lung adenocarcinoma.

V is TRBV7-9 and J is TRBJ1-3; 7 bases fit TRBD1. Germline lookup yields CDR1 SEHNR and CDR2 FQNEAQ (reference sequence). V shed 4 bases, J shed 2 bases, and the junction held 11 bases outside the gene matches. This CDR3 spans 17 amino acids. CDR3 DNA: TGTGCCAGCAGCTCCCAGGACAGGCACCTCGCTGGAAACACCATATATTTT. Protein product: CASSSQDRHLAGNTIYF.

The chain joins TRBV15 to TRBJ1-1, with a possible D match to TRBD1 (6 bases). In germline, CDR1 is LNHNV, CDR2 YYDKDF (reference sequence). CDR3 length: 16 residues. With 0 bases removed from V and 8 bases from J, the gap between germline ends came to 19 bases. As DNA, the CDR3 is TGTGCCACCAGCAGAGATAGACGGGGGGCGAGACACGAAGCTTTCTTT. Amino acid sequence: CATSRDRRGARHEAFF.

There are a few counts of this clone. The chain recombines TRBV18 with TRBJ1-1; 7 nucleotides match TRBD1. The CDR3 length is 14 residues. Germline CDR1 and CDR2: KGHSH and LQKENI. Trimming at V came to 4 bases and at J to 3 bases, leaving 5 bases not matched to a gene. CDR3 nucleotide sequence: TGTGCCAGCTCACTACAGGGGTATGACACTGAAGCTTTCTTT. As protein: CASSLQGYDTEAFF.

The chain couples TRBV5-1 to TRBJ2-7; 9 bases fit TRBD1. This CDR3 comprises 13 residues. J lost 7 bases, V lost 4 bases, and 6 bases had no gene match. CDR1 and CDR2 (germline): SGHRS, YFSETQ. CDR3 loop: CASSLQGAREQYF. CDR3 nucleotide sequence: TGCGCCAGCAGCCTACAGGGGGCGAGGGAGCAGTACTTC.

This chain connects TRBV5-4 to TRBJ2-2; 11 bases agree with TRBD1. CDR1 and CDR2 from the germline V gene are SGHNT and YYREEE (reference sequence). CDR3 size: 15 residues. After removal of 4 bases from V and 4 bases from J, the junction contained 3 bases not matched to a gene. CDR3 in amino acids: CASSTGQGGTGELFF. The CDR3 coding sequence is TGTGCCAGCAGCACGGGACAGGGGGGCACCGGGGAGCTGTTTTTT.

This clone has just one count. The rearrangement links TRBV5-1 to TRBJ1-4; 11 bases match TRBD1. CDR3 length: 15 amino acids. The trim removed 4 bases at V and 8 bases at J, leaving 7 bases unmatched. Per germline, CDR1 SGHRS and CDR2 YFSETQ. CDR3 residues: CASSGGQGELEKLFF. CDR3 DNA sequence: TGCGCCAGCAGCGGGGGACAGGGGGAGTTGGAAAAACTGTTTTTT.

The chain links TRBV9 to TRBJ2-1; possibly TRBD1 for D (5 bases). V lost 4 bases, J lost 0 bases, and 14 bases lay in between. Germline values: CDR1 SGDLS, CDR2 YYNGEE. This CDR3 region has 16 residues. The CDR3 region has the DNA TGTGCCAGCAGCCCTCAAGGACACAGCTCCTACAATGAGCAGTTCTTC. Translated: CASSPQGHSSYNEQFF.

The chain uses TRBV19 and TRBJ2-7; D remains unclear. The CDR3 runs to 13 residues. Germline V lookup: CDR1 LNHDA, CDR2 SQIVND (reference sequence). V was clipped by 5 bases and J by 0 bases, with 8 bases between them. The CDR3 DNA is TGTGCCAGTAGTCCCCCCGGCTCCTACGAGCAGTACTTC. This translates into CASSPPGSYEQYF. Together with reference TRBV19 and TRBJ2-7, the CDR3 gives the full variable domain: DGGITQSPKYLFRKEGQNVTLSCEQNLNHDAMYWYRQDPGQGLRLIYYSQIVNDFQKGDIAEGYSVSREKKESFPLTVTSAQKNPTAFYLCASSPPGSYEQYFGPGTRLTVT.

This CDR3 is CAWKRTATKTIYF. DNA of the CDR3: TGTGCCTGGAAGAGGACAGCAACTAAGACCATATATTTT. The rearrangement links TRBV30 to TRBJ1-3; D is possibly TRBD1 (6 bases). V was shortened by 4 bases and J by 10 bases, with 17 bases between the two germline ends. The CDR3 is 13 amino acids. Germline V lookup: CDR1 GTSNPN, CDR2 SVGIG (reference sequence). Full variable domain (rest looked up from reference TRBV30 and TRBJ1-3): SQTIHQWPATLVQPVGSPLSLECTVEGTSNPNLYWYRQAAGRGLQLLFYSVGIGQISSEVPQNLSASRPQDRQFILSSKKLLLSDSGFYLCAWKRTATKTIYFGEGSWLTVV.

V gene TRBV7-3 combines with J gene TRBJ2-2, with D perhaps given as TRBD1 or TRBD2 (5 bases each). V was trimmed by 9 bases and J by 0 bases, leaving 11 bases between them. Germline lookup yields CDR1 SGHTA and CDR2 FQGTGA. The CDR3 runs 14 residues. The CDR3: CASRGGSNTGELFF. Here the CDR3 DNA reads TGTGCCAGTCGTGGGGGATCGAACACCGGGGAGCTGTTTTTT.

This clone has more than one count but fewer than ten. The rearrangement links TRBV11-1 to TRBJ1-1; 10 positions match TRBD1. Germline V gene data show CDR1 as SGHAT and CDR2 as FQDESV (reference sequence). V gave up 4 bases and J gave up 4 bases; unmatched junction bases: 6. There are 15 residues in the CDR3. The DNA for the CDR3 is TGTGCCAGCAGCTCCCCGGGACAGGGGTCCACTGAAGCTTTCTTT. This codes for CASSSPGQGSTEAFF.

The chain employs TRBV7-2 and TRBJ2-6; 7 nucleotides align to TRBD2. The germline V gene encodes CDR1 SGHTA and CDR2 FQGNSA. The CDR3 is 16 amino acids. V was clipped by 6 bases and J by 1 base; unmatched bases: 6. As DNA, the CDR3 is TGTGCCAGCAGTCCTACCGGGGGGTCTGGGGCCAACGTCCTGACTTTC. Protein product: CASSPTGGSGANVLTF.

The CDR3 loop is CATRPQYSNQPQHF. The CDR3 DNA is TGTGCCACCAGACCTCAATATAGCAATCAGCCCCAGCATTTT. This rearrangement joins TRBV15 to TRBJ1-5; no firm D call. The CDR3 is 14 amino acids. V was clipped by 6 bases and J by 0 bases, with 9 bases between them. The germline CDR1 and CDR2 sequences are LNHNV and YYDKDF (reference sequence).

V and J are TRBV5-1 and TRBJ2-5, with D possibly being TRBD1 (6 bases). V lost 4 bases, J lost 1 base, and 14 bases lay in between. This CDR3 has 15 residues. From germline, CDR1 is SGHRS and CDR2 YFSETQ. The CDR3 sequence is CASSPGDKTQETQYF. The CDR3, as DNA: TGCGCCAGCAGCCCCGGGGACAAGACCCAAGAGACCCAGTACTTC.

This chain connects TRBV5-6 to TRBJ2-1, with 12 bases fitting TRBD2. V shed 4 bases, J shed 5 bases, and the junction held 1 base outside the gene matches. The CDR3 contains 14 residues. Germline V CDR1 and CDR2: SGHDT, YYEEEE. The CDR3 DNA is TGTGCCAGCAGCGGACTAGCGGGGAACAATGAGCAGTTCTTC. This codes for CASSGLAGNNEQFF.

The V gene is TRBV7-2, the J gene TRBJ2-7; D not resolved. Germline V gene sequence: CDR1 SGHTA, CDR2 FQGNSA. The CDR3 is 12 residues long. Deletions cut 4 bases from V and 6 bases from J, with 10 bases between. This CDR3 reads CASSSGVGEQYF. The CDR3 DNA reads TGTGCCAGCAGCTCCGGTGTTGGCGAGCAGTACTTC.

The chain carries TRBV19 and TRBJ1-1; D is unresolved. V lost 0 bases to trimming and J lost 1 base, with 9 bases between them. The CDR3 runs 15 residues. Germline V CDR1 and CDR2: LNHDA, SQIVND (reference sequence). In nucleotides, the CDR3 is TGTGCCAGTAGTATAGAGGCCCGGGCGAACACTGAAGCTTTCTTT. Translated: CASSIEARANTEAFF.

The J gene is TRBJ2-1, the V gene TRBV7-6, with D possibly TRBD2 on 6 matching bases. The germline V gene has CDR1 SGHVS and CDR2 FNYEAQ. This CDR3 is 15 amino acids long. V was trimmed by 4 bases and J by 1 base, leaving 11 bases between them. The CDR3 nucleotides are TGTGCCAGCAGCTCACAGGAGGGTTCCTACAATGAGCAGTTCTTC. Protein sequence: CASSSQEGSYNEQFF.

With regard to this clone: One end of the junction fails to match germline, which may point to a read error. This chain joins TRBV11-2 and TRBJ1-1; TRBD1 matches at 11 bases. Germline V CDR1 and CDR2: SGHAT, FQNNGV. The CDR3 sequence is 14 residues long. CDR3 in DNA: TGTGCCAGCAGTTTAGGACAGGGGGCGACTGAAGCTTTCTTT. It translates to CASSLGQGATEAFF.

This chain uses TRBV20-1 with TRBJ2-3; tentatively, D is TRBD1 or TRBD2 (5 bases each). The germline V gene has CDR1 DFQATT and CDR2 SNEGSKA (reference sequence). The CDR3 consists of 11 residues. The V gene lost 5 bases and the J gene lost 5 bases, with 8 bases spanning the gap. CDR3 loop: CSALGVDTQYF. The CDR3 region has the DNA TGCAGTGCTCTGGGGGTAGATACGCAGTATTTT.